This paragraph reports one T cell receptor beta chain. These data are taken from a study of T cell changes during pregnancy in multiple sclerosis. CDR3 length: 15 residues. V was pared by 6 bases and J by 9 bases, with 23 bases between. Germline V gene lookup returns CDR1 KGHSH and CDR2 LQKENI. The table came from immunoSEQ multiplex PCR; TCRdb's copy has only in-frame clones and leaves some out. This sample has approximately 11,000 clones; about four fifths occur once, and the top ten carry approximately 10%. The source is a female donor in good health, enrolled as a control in a pregnancy study. Sequences were derived from CD8+ T cells from peripheral blood mononuclear cells, sampled after pregnancy. The chain has TRBV18 and TRBJ2-5, with D possibly TRBD2 on 5 matching bases. CDR3 amino acids: CASSQHPGGERAQYF. The CDR3 nucleotides are TGTGCCAGCTCTCAACACCCCGGTGGGGAGAGGGCCCAGTACTTC. Using reference TRBV18 and TRBJ2-5 for the parts outside the CDR3, the full variable domain is NAGVMQNPRHLVRRRGQEARLRCSPMKGHSHVYWYRQLPEEGLKFMVYLQKENIIDESGMPKERFSAEFPKEGPSILRIQQVVRGDSAAYFCASSQHPGGERAQYFGPGTRLLVL.